The clone carrying this T cell receptor beta chain has ten or more counts. Germline loops: CDR1 SGHAT, CDR2 FQNNGV. CDR3 length: 17 residues. V lost 2 bases, J lost 1 base, and 5 bases stayed unmatched. The sample comes from a study of T cells after yellow fever vaccination. TCRdb re-called the 5' RACE reads with MiXCR, one entry per CDR3 protein. The top ten hold around 12% of the sample, which has roughly 30,000 distinct CDR3 sequences, roughly a tenth seen once. This sequence was found in a man younger than 35 who received the YFV17D yellow fever vaccine. The source was PBMCs, either bulk or a sorted T-cell subset (CD4+, CD8+, memory, or dextramer-sorted; not recorded which), collected less than 16 days after the first yellow fever vaccination. V usage is TRBV11-2 and J usage is TRBJ2-3, with 11 bases aligning to TRBD2. The CDR3 sequence: CASSLIEGLAGTDTQYF. The CDR3 DNA is TGTGCCAGCAGCTTAATAGAGGGACTAGCGGGCACAGATACGCAGTATTTT.